This is a list of T cell receptor beta chains from one sample in a study of shared clonotypes between healthy human individuals. TCRdb's copy holds only in-frame clones and misses some; the assay was immunoSEQ multiplex PCR. The sample lists about a million clones; roughly 80% were seen once. Sequenced input: memory CD4+ T cells from PBMCs. The source of these receptors is a man aged 18-30 years in good health. Some clones in this sample may be carry-over from other donors' samples. Both conserved end residues are part of each CDR3. A D gene is named only where the DNA matches it firmly. The size field is filled for only some rows; it gives once, few, many or a size class.

D gene	V gene	clone size	J gene	CDR3 protein	CDR3 DNA
-	TRBV9	-	TRBJ2-6	CASSHGSGANVLTF	TGTGCCAGCAGCCACGGGAGCGGGGCCAACGTCCTGACTTTC
TRBD2	TRBV28	-	TRBJ2-5	CASRRTSGTQYF	TGTGCCAGCAGGAGGACTAGCGGGACCCAGTACTTC
-	TRBV6-5	few	TRBJ2-7	CASSYWGTSYEQYF	TGTGCCAGCAGTTACTGGGGTACGTCCTACGAGCAGTACTTC
-	TRBV19	many	TRBJ1-5	CASSPSVWGNQPQHF	TGTGCCAGTAGTCCCAGCGTTTGGGGCAATCAGCCCCAGCATTTT
-	TRBV19	-	TRBJ1-1	CASSIRPMNTEAFF	TGTGCCAGTAGTATAAGGCCCATGAACACTGAAGCTTTCTTT
TRBD2	TRBV25-1	-	TRBJ2-1	CASRGGTSANSGTFF	TGTGCCAGCAGGGGGGGGACTAGCGCAAACTCTGGTACGTTCTTC
TRBD1	TRBV28	-	TRBJ1-2	CASSLTAGGGYTF	TGTGCCAGCAGTTTAACGGCAGGGGGAGGCTACACCTTC
TRBD2	TRBV19	-	TRBJ2-7	CASSIPSSGDWGEQYF	TGTGCCAGTAGTATCCCTTCTAGCGGAGACTGGGGCGAGCAGTACTTC
TRBD1	TRBV5-1	few	TRBJ1-4	CASSLDFSGQGAEKLFF	TGCGCCAGCAGCTTGGATTTTTCCGGACAGGGGGCTGAAAAACTGTTTTTT
-	TRBV5-1	once	TRBJ1-4	CASSLGGANEKLFF	TGCGCCAGCAGCCTGGGTGGTGCTAATGAAAAACTGTTTTTT
TRBD1	TRBV28	-	TRBJ2-7	CAITGAFEEQYF	TGTGCCATCACAGGGGCCTTTGAGGAGCAGTACTTC
TRBD2	TRBV28	-	TRBJ2-3	CASSFPQRETDTQYF	TGTGCCAGCAGTTTCCCCCAGCGGGAAACAGATACGCAGTATTTT
-	TRBV5-1	-	TRBJ2-7	CASSLDGWVPGYF	TGCGCCAGCAGCTTGGATGGTTGGGTGCCTGGGTACTTC
-	TRBV7-2	-	TRBJ2-3	CASSLGVEYTQYF	TGTGCCAGCAGCTTAGGCGTCGAATATACGCAGTATTTT
-	TRBV7-7	-	TRBJ1-5	CASSMGVGQPQHF	TGTGCCAGCAGCATGGGGGTAGGACAGCCCCAGCATTTT
-	TRBV6-5	once	TRBJ2-1	CASSYPESANEQFF	TGTGCCAGCAGTTACCCTGAGAGCGCCAATGAGCAGTTCTTC
TRBD2	TRBV28	-	TRBJ2-7	CASRVLAGAYEQYF	TGTGCCAGCAGGGTACTAGCGGGAGCATACGAGCAGTACTTC
-	TRBV5-1	-	TRBJ1-4	CASQPGAITAEKLFF	TGCGCCAGCCAGCCCGGGGCCATTACAGCGGAAAAACTGTTTTTT
TRBD2	TRBV10-1	-	TRBJ2-1	CASNPLADSYNEQFF	TGCGCCAGCAACCCCCTAGCGGATTCCTACAATGAGCAGTTCTTC
-	TRBV2	-	TRBJ2-4	CASSETGRNIQYF	TGTGCCAGCAGTGAAACAGGGCGAAACATTCAGTACTTC
TRBD2	TRBV15	-	TRBJ2-1	CATSRGTSVKFF	TGTGCCACCAGCAGAGGGACTAGCGTGAAGTTCTTC
-	TRBV10-3	few	TRBJ2-7	CAIRDSSYEQYF	TGTGCCATCAGGGACAGCTCCTACGAGCAGTACTTC
TRBD2	TRBV5-4	-	TRBJ2-5	CASSLGLAGQETQYF	TGTGCCAGCAGCTTGGGACTAGCGGGACAAGAGACCCAGTACTTC
-	TRBV4-2	-	TRBJ2-2	CASSLGTGELFF	TGTGCCAGCAGCCTAGGGACCGGGGAGCTGTTTTTT
-	TRBV18	-	TRBJ1-5	CASSPPGMRNQPQHF	TGTGCCAGCTCACCACCGGGGATGCGCAATCAGCCCCAGCATTTT
-	TRBV11-3	-	TRBJ2-5	CASSLGGPYQETQYF	TGTGCCAGCAGCTTAGGGGGCCCGTACCAAGAGACCCAGTACTTC
-	TRBV19	-	TRBJ2-7	CASSPTGPHSYEQYF	TGTGCCAGTAGTCCGACAGGCCCTCACTCCTACGAGCAGTACTTC
TRBD1	TRBV5-1	-	TRBJ1-3	CASSEQGARGNTIYF	TGCGCCAGCAGCGAACAGGGGGCGCGTGGGAACACCATATATTTT
-	TRBV9	once	TRBJ2-2	CASSALNTGELFF	TGTGCCAGCAGCGCCTTGAACACCGGGGAGCTGTTTTTT
-	TRBV14	-	TRBJ2-5	CASSPLGRQDGETQYF	TGTGCCAGCAGCCCCCTGGGGCGGCAGGACGGAGAGACCCAGTACTTC
TRBD1	TRBV2	few	TRBJ1-2	CAGASGTGNYGYTF	TGTGCCGGGGCAAGTGGGACAGGAAACTATGGCTACACCTTC
-	TRBV6-5	-	TRBJ2-7	CAISESAATYEQYF	TGTGCCATCAGTGAGTCCGCAGCCACCTACGAGCAGTACTTC
-	TRBV7-8	-	TRBJ2-5	CATEGVAETQYF	TGTGCCACCGAGGGGGTCGCAGAGACCCAGTACTTC
-	TRBV5-1	-	TRBJ1-3	CASSPQEGDGNTIYF	TGCGCCAGCAGCCCGCAAGAAGGGGACGGAAACACCATATATTTT
TRBD1	TRBV5-4	-	TRBJ1-2	CASSGAGTGGRYGYTF	TGTGCCAGCAGCGGAGCCGGGACAGGGGGCCGGTATGGCTACACCTTC
-	TRBV10-3	-	TRBJ2-7	CAISRAPYEQYF	TGTGCCATCTCCAGGGCACCCTACGAGCAGTACTTC
-	TRBV2	-	TRBJ1-1	CASIQDRMNTEAFF	TGTGCCAGCATTCAAGACAGGATGAACACTGAAGCTTTCTTT
-	TRBV27	-	TRBJ1-1	CASRLQGSTEAFF	TGTGCCAGCAGGTTGCAGGGGTCGACTGAAGCTTTCTTT
TRBD2	TRBV2	-	TRBJ2-7	CASSPDRGGRDEQYF	TGTGCCAGCAGTCCCGACCGGGGGGGGAGAGACGAGCAGTACTTC
-	TRBV27	once	TRBJ2-7	CASRPWGGGNEQYF	TGTGCCAGCAGACCGTGGGGTGGGGGCAACGAGCAGTACTTC
-	TRBV5-1	-	TRBJ2-2	CASSFEAGELFF	TGCGCCAGCAGCTTTGAAGCCGGGGAGCTGTTTTTT
-	TRBV7-6	-	TRBJ1-6	CASSLAKTTPLHF	TGTGCCAGCAGCTTAGCCAAAACAACACCCCTCCACTTT
-	TRBV9	-	TRBJ2-6	CASSAPSGANVLTF	TGTGCCAGCAGCGCCCCTTCTGGGGCCAACGTCCTGACTTTC
-	TRBV19	-	TRBJ1-2	CASRFVDNYGYTF	TGTGCCAGTAGATTCGTAGATAACTATGGCTACACCTTC
-	TRBV9	few	TRBJ2-7	CASSVGQGGFYEQYF	TGTGCCAGCAGCGTAGGTCAGGGAGGCTTCTACGAGCAGTACTTC
TRBD1	TRBV7-3	many	TRBJ2-5	CASSLLPGQGAETQYF	TGTGCCAGCAGCTTACTACCGGGACAGGGTGCAGAGACCCAGTACTTC
-	TRBV29-1	-	TRBJ1-2	CSVEGRGLNYGYTF	TGCAGCGTTGAAGGCAGGGGCCTTAACTATGGCTACACCTTC
-	TRBV7-4	-	TRBJ2-5	CASSPQGGQGQNEETQYF	TGTGCCAGCAGCCCCCAGGGAGGGCAGGGGCAGAATGAAGAGACCCAGTACTTC
-	TRBV7-9	once	TRBJ2-7	CASSLPETNLFF	TGTGCCAGCAGCTTACCAGAGACGAACCTTTTCTTC
TRBD2	TRBV15	few	TRBJ2-7	CATSKEAGISYEQYF	TGTGCCACCAGCAAAGAAGCGGGAATAAGTTACGAGCAGTACTTC
-	TRBV7-2	many	TRBJ2-7	CASSLAVGGYEQYF	TGTGCCAGCAGCTTAGCGGTGGGAGGCTACGAGCAGTACTTC
-	TRBV10-2	-	TRBJ2-1	CASRPGRYYNEQFF	TGCGCCAGCAGACCGGGACGGTACTACAATGAGCAGTTCTTC
-	TRBV5-1	few	TRBJ1-1	CASSLGPGNPEAFF	TGCGCCAGCAGCTTGGGCCCGGGGAACCCTGAAGCTTTCTTT